The rows below give T cell receptor beta chains drawn from one sample of a study of cytomegalovirus exposure and HLA in healthy donors. The method was immunoSEQ multiplex PCR; TCRdb's version includes in-frame clones alone and lacks a portion of them. The sample includes 200,000 or so clones, roughly 90% of them seen just once. The sequenced sample consisted of PBMCs. The receptors derive from a girl under three years old in good health and CMV-seronegative. Each CDR3 is given without its conserved first and last residue. Each record gives: CDR3 protein, V gene.

CDR3 protein: ASSLEQGLDSPLH
V gene: TRBV5-4

CDR3 protein: ASSLDPPGGGAGGELF
V gene: TRBV11-2

CDR3 protein: ASSALTSGTDTQY
V gene: TRBV6-1

CDR3 protein: ASSPRSGQIDTEAF
V gene: TRBV18

CDR3 protein: ASRPPYDSYYGYT
V gene: TRBV6-6

CDR3 protein: AISEFGQGARGAF
V gene: TRBV10-3

CDR3 protein: ASSLTNTEAF
V gene: TRBV5-6

CDR3 protein: ASSSGTPQETQY
V gene: TRBV2

CDR3 protein: ASSQDLVASYNEQF
V gene: TRBV4-1

CDR3 protein: ASSPKGVTYEQY
V gene: TRBV6-1

CDR3 protein: ASSLASATQTPSGELF
V gene: TRBV5-1

CDR3 protein: ASSFGAQGPLSSTDTQY
V gene: TRBV7-8

CDR3 protein: AISDQGSTDTQY
V gene: TRBV10-3

CDR3 protein: ASSSHRGTAYEQY
V gene: TRBV11-2

CDR3 protein: ASSSYGATNEKLF
V gene: TRBV7-8

CDR3 protein: ASSLVGTGRYEQY
V gene: TRBV7-9

CDR3 protein: SVLRGTINEQF
V gene: TRBV29-1

CDR3 protein: ASSLGPVNTEAF
V gene: TRBV5-1

CDR3 protein: ASMATDREYQPQH
V gene: TRBV27

CDR3 protein: AWSLKDRLNYGYT
V gene: TRBV30

CDR3 protein: ASFGRGGTDTQY
V gene: TRBV10-2

CDR3 protein: ATTGVRHEQY
V gene: TRBV19

CDR3 protein: SGAESTDTQY
V gene: TRBV29-1

CDR3 protein: SVTGQGAGTSAF
V gene: TRBV29-1

CDR3 protein: ASSIGTSGPLSYEQY
V gene: TRBV19

CDR3 protein: ASSGEGGTSGEQY
V gene: TRBV9

CDR3 protein: ASSYPGQGSTYEQY
V gene: TRBV6-6

CDR3 protein: ASSVTGGNSPLH
V gene: TRBV2

CDR3 protein: ASSPSGQLYGYT
V gene: TRBV11-2

CDR3 protein: ASSFGGSGVSEQY
V gene: TRBV5-1

CDR3 protein: ATSRGGETQY
V gene: TRBV15

CDR3 protein: ASSFSDSSYEQY
V gene: TRBV7-9

CDR3 protein: ASSYSAGLNYEQY
V gene: TRBV6-5

CDR3 protein: ASSLGGQLNTEAF
V gene: TRBV5-1

CDR3 protein: ASASVVRGYMGGYT
V gene: TRBV12-5

CDR3 protein: ASSFSGSLEETQY
V gene: TRBV5-1